This TCR beta chain emerged from a study of shared clonotypes between healthy human individuals. Findings of the study overall: Incomplete sequencing of sorted subsets was indicated by rarefaction despite large depth.

This clone was found once. As yet, its antigen is unknown. Assay used: immunoSEQ multiplex PCR; TCRdb lists only in-frame clones, some missing. The sample comprises approximately 2.1 million clones, just over 90% of which are singletons, and about 0.41% rests with the top ten. This TCR was recovered from a man aged 18 to 29 in good health. Some clones in this sample may be carry-over from other donors' samples. The sequencing sample was made of naive CD4+ T cells from PBMCs. Subset meaning: CD45RA+ positively selected.

CDR3 DNA sequence: TGTGCCAGCAGCTTAGGGACTAGCGGTTTCGGAGAGCAGTACTTC. It specifies CASSLGTSGFGEQYF. The chain has TRBV7-3 and TRBJ2-7, with 11 bases matching TRBD2. This CDR3 spans 15 amino acids. Losses at the gene ends were 2 bases for V and 7 bases for J; bases not matched to a gene: 7. Per germline, CDR1 SGHTA and CDR2 FQGTGA.